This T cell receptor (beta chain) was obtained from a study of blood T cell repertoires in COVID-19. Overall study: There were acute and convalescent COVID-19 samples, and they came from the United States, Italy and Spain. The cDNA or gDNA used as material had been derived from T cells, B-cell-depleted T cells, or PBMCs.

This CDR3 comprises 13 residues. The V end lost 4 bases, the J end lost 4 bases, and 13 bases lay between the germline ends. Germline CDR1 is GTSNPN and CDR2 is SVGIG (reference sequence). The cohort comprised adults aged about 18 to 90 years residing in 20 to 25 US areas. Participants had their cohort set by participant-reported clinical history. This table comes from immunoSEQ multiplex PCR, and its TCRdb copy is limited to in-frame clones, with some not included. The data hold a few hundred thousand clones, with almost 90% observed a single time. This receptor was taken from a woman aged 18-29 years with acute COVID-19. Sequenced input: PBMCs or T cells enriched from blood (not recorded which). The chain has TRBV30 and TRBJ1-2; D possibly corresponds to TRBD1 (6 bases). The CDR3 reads CAWKQGFFYGYTF. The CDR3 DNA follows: TGTGCCTGGAAGCAGGGGTTCTTCTATGGCTACACCTTC.